A single sample is the source of the 11 T cell receptor beta chains below, sequenced in a study of HIV-infected patients and healthy controls. Reverse transcription used roughly 450 ng RNA and constant-region primers for alpha and beta. Using multiplexing indices, alpha and beta chain libraries were generated apart by chain-specific third strand synthesis. Via MiXCR, TCRdb re-called the 5' RACE reads, giving one row per CDR3 protein. The sample includes 10,000 to 11,000 distinct CDR3 sequences, roughly 5.7% of them seen just once. Antiretroviral therapy had run roughly three months, about 14 weeks, before follow-up blood collection. Whole blood was used without fractionation, so all unsorted peripheral T cells were included. Source: blood, taken during antiretroviral therapy. Receptors were obtained from an adult with HIV infection. The donor label of this sample is uncertain.

The table lists this clonotype with many counts. The chain employs TRBV5-5 and TRBJ1-1, with a possible D match to TRBD1 (5 bases). The V end was cut by 0 bases, the J end by 1 base, with 7 bases between. Per the germline V gene, CDR1 is SGHKS and CDR2 is YYEKEE (reference sequence). CDR3 length: 14 amino acids. The CDR3 sequence: CASSLGQQNTEAFF. CDR3 DNA sequence: TGTGCCAGCAGCTTGGGACAGCAGAACACTGAAGCTTTCTTT.

The chain uses TRBV7-8 and TRBJ2-3; 11 nucleotides match TRBD2. The CDR3 covers 17 residues. CDR1 is SGHVS and CDR2 is FQNEAQ in the germline V gene. V shed 3 bases and J 2 bases; nucleotides not matched to a gene: 7. For the CDR3, the DNA is TGTGCCAGCAGCTTTGATATAGCGGGGGGGCTCACAGATACGCAGTATTTT. Protein product: CASSFDIAGGLTDTQYF. The full variable domain, in which reference TRBV7-8 and TRBJ2-3 provide the parts outside the CDR3, is GAGVSQSPRYKVAKRGQDVALRCDPISGHVSLFWYQQALGQGPEFLTYFQNEAQLDKSGLPSDRFFAERPEGSVSTLKIQRTQQEDSAVYLCASSFDIAGGLTDTQYFGPGTRLTVL.

By frequency in the sample, this clonotype is medium-sized (0.01 to 0.1%). The chain employs TRBV4-1 and TRBJ2-1; the D is unclear. The length of the CDR3 is 16 residues. V lost 0 bases, J lost 3 bases, and 12 bases lay in between. Germline CDR1 and CDR2: MGHRA and YSYEKL. Here the CDR3 reads CASSQDWASNYNEQFF. CDR3 sequence (DNA): TGCGCCAGCAGCCAAGATTGGGCGTCGAACTACAATGAGCAGTTCTTC.

This clonotype has a count of ten or more. CDR3 DNA: TGTGCCAGCAGCGCCGGGACAGGACGGTGGGGCTCCTATAATTCACCCCTCCACTTT. Its protein is CASSAGTGRWGSYNSPLHF. The J gene is TRBJ1-6, the V gene TRBV6-6, with 8 bases aligning to TRBD1. After removal of 6 bases from V and 0 bases from J, the junction contained 13 bases not matched to a gene. The CDR3 length is 19 residues. Per germline, CDR1 MNHNY and CDR2 SVGAGI (reference sequence).

By share of the sample, this clonotype is large. The J gene is TRBJ1-1, the V gene TRBV12-5, with D uncertain. This CDR3 has 15 residues. V lost 0 bases and J lost 0, with 8 bases in between. Germline V gives CDR1 LGHNT, CDR2 FRNRAP. The CDR3 reads CASGLVSSMNTEAFF. In nucleotides, the CDR3 is TGTGCTAGTGGTTTGGTCTCCAGCATGAACACTGAAGCTTTCTTT.

This clonotype was recorded many times. V usage is TRBV12-3 or TRBV12-4 and J usage is TRBJ1-4; D call uncertain. V lost 7 bases and J 4 bases, leaving 13 bases between the germline ends. This CDR3 has 14 residues. The CDR3 bases are TGTGCCAGCACTAACGGTGATTTTAATGAAAAACTGTTTTTT. Translated: CASTNGDFNEKLFF.

DNA of the CDR3: TGTGCCAGCAGCCAAGATAAAGGTCAGGAGTTCTTC. As protein: CASSQDKGQEFF. The chain recombines TRBV3-1 with TRBJ2-1; no clear D. Trimming left V 0 bases short and J 14 bases short, with 11 bases between. CDR3 length: 12 amino acids. CDR1 is LGHDT and CDR2 is YNNKEL in the germline V gene (reference sequence).

This clonotype was seen ten or more times. CDR3 amino acids: CASSLGTEEAFF. CDR3 DNA: TGTGCCAGCAGCTTAGGGACAGAGGAAGCTTTCTTT. The rearrangement joins TRBV7-9 to TRBJ1-1; weak D call: TRBD1 (6 bases). The V and J ends lost 1 base and 8 bases respectively, with 8 bases between them. Germline CDR1 and CDR2: SEHNR and FQNEAQ (reference sequence). This CDR3 comprises 12 residues. Filled out from reference TRBV7-9 and TRBJ1-1, the complete variable domain reads DTGVSQNPRHKITKRGQNVTFRCDPISEHNRLYWYRQTLGQGPEFLTYFQNEAQLEKSRLLSDRFSAERPKGSFSTLEIQRTEQGDSAMYLCASSLGTEEAFFGQGTRLTVV.

This clonotype was observed many times. The genes are TRBV10-1 and TRBJ2-5; 8 bases fit TRBD1. V lost 6 bases and J lost 3; bases outside the gene matches: 6. The CDR3 loop spans 14 amino acids. Per germline, CDR1 WNHNN and CDR2 SYGVQD (reference sequence). The CDR3 DNA follows: TGCGCCAGCAGCCCCGGGACAGGTGAAGAGACCCAGTACTTC. Its protein is CASSPGTGEETQYF.

At least ten counts were recorded for this clonotype. The rearrangement links TRBV12-3 or TRBV12-4 to TRBJ1-1; D remains ambiguous. There are 15 residues in the CDR3. Trimming removed 6 bases from V and 3 bases from J, with 17 bases in between. CDR3 amino acids: CASSIGEVSYTEAFF. CDR3 DNA: TGTGCCAGCAGCATCGGGGAAGTGTCGTACACTGAAGCTTTCTTT.

The sample holds many counts of this clonotype. The CDR3 region has the DNA TGTGCCAGCAGCTTAGCGAGTGGGGATGCCTCCTACAATGAGCAGTTCTTC. Protein sequence: CASSLASGDASYNEQFF. The V and J genes are TRBV7-2 and TRBJ2-1; D is undetermined. V was clipped by 0 bases and J by 0 bases, with 12 bases between them. The CDR3 runs 17 residues. In germline, CDR1 is SGHTA, CDR2 FQGNSA. The variable domain in full, completed from reference TRBV7-2 and TRBJ2-1, reads GAGVSQSPSNKVTEKGKDVELRCDPISGHTALYWYRQSLGQGLEFLIYFQGNSAPDKSGLPSDRFSAERTGGSVSTLTIQRTQQEDSAVYLCASSLASGDASYNEQFFGPGTRLTVL.